This paragraph reports one T cell receptor (beta chain). Here the CDR3 omits its conserved ending phenylalanine or tryptophan, so a read error is the likely source. These data come from a study of T cells in Graves' hyperthyroidism and ophthalmopathy. J was trimmed by 3 bases and V by 3 bases; bases with no gene match: 13. Germline CDR1 reads DFQATT; CDR2 reads SNEGSKA (reference sequence). The CDR3 consists of 17 residues. Ophthalmopathy cases met thresholds of Clinical Activity Score at least 3, NOSPECS grade at least 4 and duration under 3 months. Diagnosis relied on clinical symptoms, serum thyroxine and TRAb, thyroid ultrasound and orbital computed tomography. PBMCs were sourced from approximately 9.3 ml fresh peripheral blood. The TCR beta CDR3 regions underwent amplification using RNA transcripts as the source. First-round RT-PCR with HTBI primers amplified the TCR CDR3 region. Using its own MiXCR run on the multiplex PCR reads, TCRdb lists one record per CDR3 protein. This table has about 59,000 distinct CDR3 sequences, roughly 50% appearing once.

The chain couples TRBV20-1 to TRBJ2-2; 7 bases fit TRBD1. Input material: blood. This clonotype was sampled from a woman aged 60-75 years with Graves' ophthalmopathy. The CDR3 protein is CSARPEIGTGDTGELFL. The CDR3 region has the DNA TGCAGTGCTAGGCCAGAGATTGGTACAGGGGACACCGGGGAGCTGTTTCTT.